This T cell receptor (beta chain) was sequenced for a study of CD8 T cells in ankylosing spondylitis (TCRdb year 2017). Broadly, across the study: To find TCR variants linked to disease, the study profiled T cell receptor beta repertoires in ankylosing spondylitis patients and healthy donors. The full study cohort comprised about 23 ankylosing spondylitis patients and around 100 healthy donors. Samples of peripheral blood were taken, and for ankylosing spondylitis patients, synovial fluid was collected as well. Study-wide findings and limitations: Blood from ankylosing spondylitis patients appeared to be characterized by a TCR beta motif composed of about eight highly homologous amino acid variants. A CD8+ phenotype was shown by the disease-linked clones, which were found at relatively low frequencies in peripheral blood. The disease-linked clones were reported as significantly enriched in matched synovial fluid samples from ankylosing spondylitis patients. Some motif variants had previously been reported in the synovial fluid and blood of reactive arthritis patients, which suggests shared mechanisms of disease initiation.

From the cysteine through the phenylalanine, the CDR3 covers 15 amino acids. CDR3 DNA only is kept here, 45 bases in frame from base 1. Taken from the germline V gene, the CDR1 and CDR2 loops are SGHVS and FNYEAQ. At the junction V is shortened by 5 bases and J by 5 bases; bases outside the gene matches: 5. About this clonotype: Its antigen is not yet known. There are no base qualities to consult, and no much larger clone falls within one base.

Instrument on record: Illumina HiSeq 2500. TCR beta libraries were prepared by quantitative 5'-RACE with molecular barcodes. Per the source publication's procedure: To identify disease-linked TCR variants, a new computational method was used, one built on a probabilistic model of VDJ rearrangement. Using fastp trimming at Q25 and MiXCR clonotype assembly, TCRdb reanalyzed the public sequencing data and kept in-frame beta chains. Each entry merges the rows of one CDR3 protein and shows their most common DNA and genes. It is TCRdb's table, rather than the study itself, that gives the V and J calls and clone size. Across this sample there are about 250,000 distinct CDR3 sequences, with about 24% seen only once. The ten largest account for approximately 0.61% of the sample.

Sample: blood, either unsorted or a sorted T cell fraction (not recorded which). This TCR derives from a male donor with ankylosing spondylitis or in good health (not recorded which). Recombination connected TRBV7-6 to TRBJ2-3, with 12 middle bases fitting TRBD2. The CDR3 has the sequence CASSGLAGLRDTQYF. The nucleotide sequence is TGTGCCAGCAGCGGACTAGCGGGGTTGAGAGATACGCAGTATTTT.